The 32 T cell receptor beta chains presented below share a single source sample, sequenced in a study of monozygotic twins with inflammatory bowel disease. TCRdb reanalyzed the 5' RACE reads, giving one entry per CDR3 protein sequence and no DNA. The sample has 300,000 to 350,000 distinct CDR3 sequences; the top ten hold approximately 2%. Source material: blood. These receptors originate from a human donor with ulcerative colitis or Crohn's disease, or a healthy co-twin of an affected twin (not recorded which).

V and J are TRBV2 and TRBJ2-3; no DNA is available, so the TRBD2 call from TCRdb remains unchecked. CDR3 length equals 17 residues. Germline V lookup: CDR1 SNHLY, CDR2 FYNNEI. Here the CDR3 reads CASRAVTSGGATDTQYF.

This chain links TRBV5-1 with TRBJ1-3. Per the germline V gene, CDR1 is SGHRS and CDR2 is YFSETQ. The CDR3 length is 15 residues. The CDR3 sequence: CASSPDPNSGNTIYF.

The gene calls are TRBV5-1 and TRBJ1-3. This CDR3 spans 15 amino acids. Germline CDR1 SGHRS, CDR2 YFSETQ. The CDR3 reads CASSFYGDSGNTIYF.

The chain has TRBV28 and TRBJ2-7. The CDR3 totals 15 residues. Per germline, CDR1 MDHEN and CDR2 SYDVKM. CDR3: CVSTDVRTASYEQYF.

This chain links TRBV5-5 with TRBJ2-1; lacking DNA, the TRBD2 call made by TCRdb goes unchecked. CDR3 size: 14 residues. The germline gives CDR1 SGHKS, CDR2 YYEKEE (reference sequence). CDR3 loop: CAGGLAGINNEQFF.

V usage is TRBV20-1 and J usage is TRBJ2-5; without DNA, the TCRdb call of TRBD1 cannot be checked. Germline CDR1 is DFQATT and CDR2 is SNEGSKA (reference sequence). The CDR3 runs 15 residues. CDR3 sequence: CSARRGQGAGETQYF.

This chain connects TRBV6-2 or TRBV6-3 to TRBJ2-7; the TCRdb call, TRBD1, lacks DNA for checking. Germline CDR1 reads MNHEY; CDR2 reads SVGEGT. The CDR3 covers 12 residues. The CDR3 here is CASSYQGSEQYF.

The chain links TRBV7-2 to TRBJ1-2; TCRdb reports TRBD1, a call that lacks DNA to check it against. Germline V gene data show CDR1 as SGHTA and CDR2 as FQGNSA. The CDR3 runs 13 residues. The CDR3 loop reads CASSQQGAYGYTF.

This chain links TRBV10-3 with TRBJ2-3; the D call of TRBD1 rests on TCRdb alone, since no DNA is present to check it. Germline loops: CDR1 ENHRY, CDR2 SYGVKD. This CDR3 has 13 amino acids. The CDR3 spells CAVGTVSTDTQYF.

The rearrangement joins TRBV10-3 to TRBJ1-3; the D call from TCRdb, TRBD1, cannot be confirmed without DNA. CDR3 length equals 14 residues. CDR1 is ENHRY and CDR2 is SYGVKD in the germline V gene. CDR3 sequence reads: CATTPVSSGNTIYF.

The genes are TRBV12-3 or TRBV12-4 and TRBJ2-4; TCRdb picks TRBD2, but there is no DNA to check that call. CDR3 length: 14 amino acids. The CDR3 reads CASRREGAGNLQYF.

This chain joins TRBV15 and TRBJ1-2. CDR3 size: 14 residues. Germline CDR1 reads LNHNV; CDR2 reads YYDKDF (reference sequence). CDR3 amino acids: CATSRVRGYYGYTF.

J is TRBJ1-3 and V is TRBV4-1. The V gene's germline CDR1 is MGHRA and CDR2 YSYEKL. The length of the CDR3 is 14 residues. CDR3 in amino acids: CASSQGPFGNTIYF.

V usage is TRBV20-1 and J usage is TRBJ1-2; TCRdb designates TRBD1, a call that cannot be tested without DNA. This CDR3 spans 13 amino acids. In germline, CDR1 is DFQATT, CDR2 SNEGSKA (reference sequence). CDR3: CSAAQGASYGYTF.

V and J are TRBV19 and TRBJ1-5; TCRdb's D call of TRBD1 is untestable without DNA. This CDR3 spans 15 amino acids. The germline V gene has CDR1 LNHDA and CDR2 SQIVND (reference sequence). This chain's CDR3 is CASNGQGNSNQPQHF.

This chain joins TRBV2 and TRBJ1-4; no DNA is available, so the TRBD1 call from TCRdb remains unchecked. This CDR3 is 14 amino acids long. CDR1 and CDR2 (germline): SNHLY, FYNNEI. CDR3 protein: CASSEAGIPRPGFF.

The rearrangement joins TRBV12-3 or TRBV12-4 to TRBJ2-1; the D call from TCRdb, TRBD1, cannot be confirmed without DNA. This CDR3 has 12 amino acids. The CDR3: CASSEGAERSFF.

The chain uses TRBV29-1 and TRBJ2-7. The V gene's germline CDR1 is SQVTM and CDR2 ANQGSEA. The CDR3 runs 13 residues. The CDR3 sequence is CSVESGTTYEQYF.

The CDR3 sequence: CASSIDGFSTDTQYF. The chain combines TRBV7-3 with TRBJ2-3. CDR3 length: 15 amino acids. Germline-derived CDR1 and CDR2 are SGHTA and FQGTGA.

The rearrangement links TRBV5-4 to TRBJ2-7. The germline V gene encodes CDR1 SGHNT and CDR2 YYREEE (reference sequence). The CDR3 is 15 residues long. CDR3 residues: CASSLGVEAYYEQYF.

The V gene is TRBV18, the J gene TRBJ1-2. The germline V gene has CDR1 KGHSH and CDR2 LQKENI. The CDR3 consists of 13 residues. The CDR3 loop is CASSPDASYGYTF.

The V gene is TRBV20-1, the J gene TRBJ2-5; TCRdb selects TRBD1, and the lack of DNA leaves this call unchecked. Germline CDR1 reads DFQATT; CDR2 reads SNEGSKA (reference sequence). This CDR3 contains 14 residues. The CDR3 protein is CSAADRKRAQTQYF.

The rearrangement links TRBV5-1 to TRBJ2-1; TCRdb's D call of TRBD2 is untestable without DNA. The CDR3 runs 14 residues. Germline values: CDR1 SGHRS, CDR2 YFSETQ. CDR3 amino acids: CASSVLTGVNEQFF.

This chain links TRBV2 with TRBJ2-1; the TRBD1 assignment by TCRdb is unverifiable without DNA. The CDR3 runs to 13 residues. Germline CDR1 is SNHLY and CDR2 is FYNNEI. CDR3 sequence reads: CASAYGGWNEQFF.

CDR3 in amino acids: CASSQDPTSVQSPRELFF. The chain links TRBV4-2 to TRBJ2-2; checking the TCRdb D call of TRBD2 is not possible without DNA. The CDR3 spans 18 residues. CDR1 is LGHNA, CDR2 YNFKEQ, per germline.

The rearrangement links TRBV5-1 to TRBJ2-1; TCRdb's D call of TRBD1 is untestable without DNA. CDR1 and CDR2 from the germline V gene are SGHRS and YFSETQ. This CDR3 has 14 residues. This CDR3 is CASSSLSPGEEQFF.

V is TRBV20-1 and J is TRBJ2-2. This CDR3 comprises 13 residues. Germline V gene lookup returns CDR1 DFQATT and CDR2 SNEGSKA (reference sequence). CDR3 in amino acids: CSARELDTGELFF.

This chain uses TRBV4-2 with TRBJ2-5; the D call of TRBD1 rests on TCRdb alone, since no DNA is present to check it. The CDR3 has 15 residues. Germline V gives CDR1 LGHNA, CDR2 YNFKEQ. The CDR3 region is CASSQDGTGSETQYF.

CDR3 in amino acids: CASSLQPGQGATGANVLTF. The rearrangement uses TRBV5-1 and TRBJ2-6; TCRdb selects TRBD1, and the lack of DNA leaves this call unchecked. This CDR3 spans 19 amino acids. Germline-derived CDR1 and CDR2 are SGHRS and YFSETQ.

The genes are TRBV12-3 or TRBV12-4 and TRBJ2-1; without DNA, the TCRdb call of TRBD2 cannot be checked. The CDR3 contains 16 residues. CDR3 protein: CASTPPGTSGYNEQFF.

The gene calls are TRBV12-3 or TRBV12-4 and TRBJ2-7; the TCRdb D gene call, TRBD1, has no DNA to confirm it. The CDR3 covers 16 residues. The CDR3 sequence: CASSLKPGQGAGEQYF.

The V and J genes are TRBV7-2 and TRBJ1-1. The CDR3 has 13 amino acids. CDR1 and CDR2 (germline): SGHTA, FQGNSA. Here the CDR3 reads CASSLARLYEAFF. The full variable domain, completed using reference TRBV7-2 and TRBJ1-1, is GAGVSQSPSNKVTEKGKDVELRCDPISGHTALYWYRQSLGQGLEFLIYFQGNSAPDKSGLPSDRFSAERTGGSVSTLTIQRTQQEDSAVYLCASSLARLYEAFFGQGTRLTVV.